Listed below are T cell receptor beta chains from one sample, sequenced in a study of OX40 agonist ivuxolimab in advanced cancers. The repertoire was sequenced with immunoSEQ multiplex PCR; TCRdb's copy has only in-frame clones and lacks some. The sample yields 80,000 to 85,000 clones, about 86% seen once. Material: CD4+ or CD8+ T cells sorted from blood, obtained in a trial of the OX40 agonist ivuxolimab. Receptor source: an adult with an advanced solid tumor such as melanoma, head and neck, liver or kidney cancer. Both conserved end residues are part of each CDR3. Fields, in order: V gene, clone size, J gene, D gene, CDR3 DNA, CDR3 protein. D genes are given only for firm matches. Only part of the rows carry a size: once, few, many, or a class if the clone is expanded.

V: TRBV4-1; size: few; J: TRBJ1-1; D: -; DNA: TGCGCCAGCAGCCAAGGGGAAAACACTGAAGCTTTCTTT; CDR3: CASSQGENTEAFF
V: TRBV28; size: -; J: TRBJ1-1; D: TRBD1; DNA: TGTGCCAGCAGTCCTCGGACAGGGGGTGTCACTGAAGCTTTCTTT; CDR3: CASSPRTGGVTEAFF
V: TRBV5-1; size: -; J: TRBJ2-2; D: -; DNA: TGCGCCAGCAGCAGGGGCCCGACAGACGGTACCGGGGAGCTGTTTTTT; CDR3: CASSRGPTDGTGELFF
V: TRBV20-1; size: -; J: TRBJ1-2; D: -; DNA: TGCAGTGCTTATCAATATGGCTACACCTTC; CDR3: CSAYQYGYTF
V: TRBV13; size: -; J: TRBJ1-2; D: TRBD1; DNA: TGTGCCAGCAGCTTACAGGGGGCGCATGGCTACACCTTC; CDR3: CASSLQGAHGYTF
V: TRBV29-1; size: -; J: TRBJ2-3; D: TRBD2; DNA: TGCAGCGTTGGGACTAGCGGGGGAATAGATACGCAGTATTTT; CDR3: CSVGTSGGIDTQYF
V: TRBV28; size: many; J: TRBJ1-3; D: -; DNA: TGTGCCAGCAGTTTAGATTTGAGTACTGGAAACACCATATATTTT; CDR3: CASSLDLSTGNTIYF
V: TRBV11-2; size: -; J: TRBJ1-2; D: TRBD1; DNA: TGTGCCAGCAGCTTAGAGACAGGGGGCATAAGTGGCTACACCTTC; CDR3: CASSLETGGISGYTF
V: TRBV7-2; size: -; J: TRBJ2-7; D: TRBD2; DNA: TGTGCCAGCAGCTTAAAGGGACTAGCGGGAGGTCCCTACGAGCAGTACTTC; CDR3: CASSLKGLAGGPYEQYF
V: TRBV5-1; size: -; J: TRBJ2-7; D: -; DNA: TGCGCCAGCAGCTTGTTTGGTTCCTACGAGCAGTACTTC; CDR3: CASSLFGSYEQYF
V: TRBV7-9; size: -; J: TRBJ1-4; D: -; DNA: TGTGCCAGCAGCTTAAACGGGTCAGGGGAAAAACTGTTTTTT; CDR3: CASSLNGSGEKLFF
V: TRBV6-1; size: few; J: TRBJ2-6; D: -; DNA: TGTGCCAGCAGCGGAGCCTGGGTAGGGGCCAACGTCCTGACTTTC; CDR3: CASSGAWVGANVLTF
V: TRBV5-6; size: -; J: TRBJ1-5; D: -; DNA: TGTGCCAGCAGCGCAGCCTGGGGCAATCAGCCCCAGCATTTT; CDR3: CASSAAWGNQPQHF
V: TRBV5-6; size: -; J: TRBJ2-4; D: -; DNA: TGTGCCAGCAGCTTAATCGGGGCCACAAAAGCAATGGCCAAAAACATTCAGTACTTC; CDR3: CASSLIGATKAMAKNIQYF
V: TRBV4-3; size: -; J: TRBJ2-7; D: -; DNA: TGCGCCAGCAGCCTTTTAGGGAGACACGAGCAGTACTTC; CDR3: CASSLLGRHEQYF
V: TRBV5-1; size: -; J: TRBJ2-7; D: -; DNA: TGCGCCAGCAGCTTGGTTACGGGAGCGGCCTACGAGCAGTACTTC; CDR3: CASSLVTGAAYEQYF
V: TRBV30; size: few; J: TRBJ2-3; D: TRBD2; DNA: TGTGCCTGGAGTGTTGGACTAGCGGGTCCGCCAGATACGCAGTATTTT; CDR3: CAWSVGLAGPPDTQYF
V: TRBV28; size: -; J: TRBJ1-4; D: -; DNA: TGTGCCAGCAGGAACACGCGAGCGGGAGAAAAACTGTTTTTT; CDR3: CASRNTRAGEKLFF
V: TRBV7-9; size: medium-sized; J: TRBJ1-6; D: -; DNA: TGTGCCAGCAGCTTAGATGGCAGGGTGGGCTCACCCCTCCACTTT; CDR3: CASSLDGRVGSPLHF
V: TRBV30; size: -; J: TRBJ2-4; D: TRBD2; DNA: TGTGCCTGGAGCCCGGGAGGGAGAAGCAAAAACATTCAGTACTTC; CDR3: CAWSPGGRSKNIQYF
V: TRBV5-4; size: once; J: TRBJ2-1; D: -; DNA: TGTGCCAGCAGCCCGAACGGAGCGTATGAGCAGTTCTTC; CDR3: CASSPNGAYEQFF
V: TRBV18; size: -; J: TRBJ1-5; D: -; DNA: TGTGCCAGCTCACCCCAGGCGACCTCAGGTCAGCCCCAGCATTTT; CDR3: CASSPQATSGQPQHF
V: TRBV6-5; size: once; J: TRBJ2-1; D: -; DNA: TGTGCCAGCAGTTACTCTGGCGGGATTTACAATGAGCAGTTCTTC; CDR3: CASSYSGGIYNEQFF
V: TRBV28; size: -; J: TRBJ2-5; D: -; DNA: TGTGCCAGCACGGATGTGGGAGCGGCCCAAGAGACCCAGTACTTC; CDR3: CASTDVGAAQETQYF
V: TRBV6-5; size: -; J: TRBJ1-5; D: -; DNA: TGTGCCAGCAGTGCTGGGAGGAATCAGCCCCAGCATTTT; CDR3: CASSAGRNQPQHF
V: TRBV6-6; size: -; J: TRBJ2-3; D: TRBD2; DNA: TGTGCCAGCAGTTACTCGGCTAGCGGGGGGGCAGATACGCAGTATTTT; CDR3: CASSYSASGGADTQYF
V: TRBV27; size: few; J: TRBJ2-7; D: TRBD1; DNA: TGTGCCAGCAGCCGGGACAGGGGGCTTTACGAGCAGTACTTC; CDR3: CASSRDRGLYEQYF
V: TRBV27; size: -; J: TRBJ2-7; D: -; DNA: TGTGCCAGCAGTTGGCGAAGGGGTGGAAACGAGCAGTACTTC; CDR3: CASSWRRGGNEQYF
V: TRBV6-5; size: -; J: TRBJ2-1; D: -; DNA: TGTGCCAGCAGTTACAGTCCCGGGAACAATGAGCAGTTCTTC; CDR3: CASSYSPGNNEQFF
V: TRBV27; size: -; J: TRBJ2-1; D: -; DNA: TGTGCCAGCAGTTTTCTACCCTACAATGAGCAGTTCTTC; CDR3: CASSFLPYNEQFF
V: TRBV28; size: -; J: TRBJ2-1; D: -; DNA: TGTGCCAGCATGGCAGACATTAGCTCCTACAATGAGCAGTTCTTC; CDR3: CASMADISSYNEQFF
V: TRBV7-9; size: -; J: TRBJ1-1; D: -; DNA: TGTGCCAGCAGCCGTGCCCTGGGTTCTGGAGGTACTGAAGCTTTCTTT; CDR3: CASSRALGSGGTEAFF
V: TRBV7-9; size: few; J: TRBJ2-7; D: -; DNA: TGTGCCAGCGGGTCGATCGAGCAGTACTTC; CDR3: CASGSIEQYF
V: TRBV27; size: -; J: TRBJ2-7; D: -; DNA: TGTGCCAGCAGTTTCTCTGGATGGGACGAGCAGTACTTC; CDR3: CASSFSGWDEQYF
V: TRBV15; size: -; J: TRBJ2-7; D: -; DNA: TGTGCCACCAGCGCCTCCCGAGGGGGATCCTACGAGCAGTACTTC; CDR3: CATSASRGGSYEQYF
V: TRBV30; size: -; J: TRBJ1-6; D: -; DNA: TGTGCCTGGACCCCGACCAATTCACCCCTCCACTTT; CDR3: CAWTPTNSPLHF
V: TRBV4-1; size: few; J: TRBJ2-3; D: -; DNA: TGCGCCAGCAGCCAAGATGTCAGGGAATGGACAGATACGCAGTATTTT; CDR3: CASSQDVREWTDTQYF
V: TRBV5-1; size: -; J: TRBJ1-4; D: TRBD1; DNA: TGCGCCAGCAGCTGGGGGGACAGGGGTGCTAATGAAAAACTGTTTTTT; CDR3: CASSWGDRGANEKLFF
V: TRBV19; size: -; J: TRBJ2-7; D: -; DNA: TGTGCCAGTAGTATAGAGGGCTGGACCTACGAGCAGTACTTC; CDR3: CASSIEGWTYEQYF
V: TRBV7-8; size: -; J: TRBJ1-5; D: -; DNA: TGTGCCAGCAGCTCCCCCCTGATACCCCAGCATTTT; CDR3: CASSSPLIPQHF
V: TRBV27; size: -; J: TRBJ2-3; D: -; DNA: TGTGCCAGCACCGGAAGCGGGTTTAGCACAGATACGCAGTATTTT; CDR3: CASTGSGFSTDTQYF
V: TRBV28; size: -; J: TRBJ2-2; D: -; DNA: TGTGCCAGCAGCCTTGAGGGCACCGGGGAGCTGTTTTTT; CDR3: CASSLEGTGELFF
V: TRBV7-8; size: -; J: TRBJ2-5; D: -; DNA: TGTGCCAGCATCCCGAACCGGGCCAAAGAGACCCAGTACTTC; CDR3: CASIPNRAKETQYF
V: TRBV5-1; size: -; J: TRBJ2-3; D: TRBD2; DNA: TGCGCCAGCAGCCCATTACTACTAGCGGGTAGCACAGATACGCAGTATTTT; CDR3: CASSPLLLAGSTDTQYF
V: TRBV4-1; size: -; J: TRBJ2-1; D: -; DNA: TGCGCCAGCAGCCAATTGACCCGGAATGAGCAGTTCTTC; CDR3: CASSQLTRNEQFF
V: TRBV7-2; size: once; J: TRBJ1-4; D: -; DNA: TGTGCCAGCAGCTTAATCGGTCACAGATTAAATGAAAAACTGTTTTTT; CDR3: CASSLIGHRLNEKLFF
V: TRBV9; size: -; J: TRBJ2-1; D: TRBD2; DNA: TGTGCCAGCAGCGTAGGCACTAGCGGGAGTCCCTACAATGAGCAGTTCTTC; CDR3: CASSVGTSGSPYNEQFF
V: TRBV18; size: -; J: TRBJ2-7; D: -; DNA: TGTGCCAGCTCACCACCTATGACCTACGAGCAGTACTTC; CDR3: CASSPPMTYEQYF
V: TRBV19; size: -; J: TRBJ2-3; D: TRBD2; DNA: TGTGCCAGTAGTGGGCAAATCCTTTTAGCGGGAACCACAGATACGCAGTATTTT; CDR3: CASSGQILLAGTTDTQYF
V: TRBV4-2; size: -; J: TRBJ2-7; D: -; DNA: TGTGCCAGCAGTCTTCCCCCAGAGCACGAGCAGTACTTC; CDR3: CASSLPPEHEQYF
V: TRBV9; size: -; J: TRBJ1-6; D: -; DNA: TGTGCCAGCAGCGCCACAGACCTCTATAATTCACCCCTCCACTTT; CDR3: CASSATDLYNSPLHF
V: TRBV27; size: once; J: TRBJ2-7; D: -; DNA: TGTGCCCTCGGCGGGGGCGGCTCCTACGAGCAGTACTTC; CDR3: CALGGGGSYEQYF
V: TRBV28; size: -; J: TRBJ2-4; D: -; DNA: TGTGCCAGCAGTTTGGAGGGGGCTGGCAAAAACATTCAGTACTTC; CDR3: CASSLEGAGKNIQYF
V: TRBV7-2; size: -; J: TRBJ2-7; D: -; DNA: TGTGCCAGCAGCTTGGACAGCTCCTACGAGCAGTACTTC; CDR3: CASSLDSSYEQYF
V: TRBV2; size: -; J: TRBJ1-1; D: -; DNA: TGTGCCAGCAGTGAGAGGCCGCTGACTGAAGCTTTCTTT; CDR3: CASSERPLTEAFF
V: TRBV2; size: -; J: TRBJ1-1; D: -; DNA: TGTGCCAGCAGTGGGTTGTCAGCGAACACTGAAGCTTTCTTT; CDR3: CASSGLSANTEAFF
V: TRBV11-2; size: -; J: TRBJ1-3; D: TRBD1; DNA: TGTGCCAGCAGCCCTCGACAGGGATCCAGACTAAACACCATATATTTT; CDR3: CASSPRQGSRLNTIYF
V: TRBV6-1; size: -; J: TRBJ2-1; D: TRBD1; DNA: TGTGCCAGCAGTGAGGGCATTACAGGGGGCTATGAGCAGTTCTTC; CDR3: CASSEGITGGYEQFF
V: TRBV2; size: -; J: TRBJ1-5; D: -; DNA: TGTGCCAGCGCCGGGGAGGGTAGCAATCAGCCCCAGCATTTT; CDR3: CASAGEGSNQPQHF